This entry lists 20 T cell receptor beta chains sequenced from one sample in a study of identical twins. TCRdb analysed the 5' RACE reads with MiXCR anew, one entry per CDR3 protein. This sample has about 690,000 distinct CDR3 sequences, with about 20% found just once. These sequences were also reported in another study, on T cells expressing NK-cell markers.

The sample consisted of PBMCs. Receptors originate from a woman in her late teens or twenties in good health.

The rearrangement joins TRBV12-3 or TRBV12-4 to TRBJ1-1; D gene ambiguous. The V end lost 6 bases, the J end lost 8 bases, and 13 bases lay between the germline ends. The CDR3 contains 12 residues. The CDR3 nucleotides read TGTGCCAGCAGGCCTTTACGGTTAGAAGCTTTCTTT. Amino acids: CASRPLRLEAFF.

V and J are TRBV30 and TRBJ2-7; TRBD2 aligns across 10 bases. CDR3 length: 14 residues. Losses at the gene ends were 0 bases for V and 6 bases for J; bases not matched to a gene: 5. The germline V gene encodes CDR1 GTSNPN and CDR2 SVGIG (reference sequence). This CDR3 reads CAWSVQLAGTEQYF. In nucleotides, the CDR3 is TGTGCCTGGAGTGTACAACTAGCGGGAACCGAGCAGTACTTC.

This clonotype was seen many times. CDR3 sequence: CASSRGQPGSNQPQHF. CDR3 in DNA: TGTGCCAGCAGTAGGGGACAGCCGGGGAGCAATCAGCCCCAGCATTTT. The rearrangement joins TRBV6-1 to TRBJ1-5; TRBD1 aligns across 7 bases. Trimming at V came to 5 bases and at J to 1 base, leaving 8 bases not matched to a gene. The CDR3 totals 16 residues. Germline V gene sequence: CDR1 MNHNS, CDR2 SASEGT.

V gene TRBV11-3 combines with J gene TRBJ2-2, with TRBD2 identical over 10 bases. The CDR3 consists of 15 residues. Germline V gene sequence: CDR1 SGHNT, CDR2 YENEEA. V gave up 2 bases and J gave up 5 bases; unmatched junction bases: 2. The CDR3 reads CASSLSGRVTGELFF. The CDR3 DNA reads TGTGCCAGCAGCTTAAGCGGGAGGGTTACCGGGGAGCTGTTTTTT.

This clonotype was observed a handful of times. DNA for the CDR3: TGTGCCAGCAGTTACTCGGCAGGGGAAACCGGGGAGCTGTTTTTT. Its protein is CASSYSAGETGELFF. This chain links TRBV6-5 with TRBJ2-2; possibly TRBD1 for D (6 bases). Germline CDR1 and CDR2: MNHEY and SVGAGI. Deletions cut 0 bases from V and 5 bases from J, with 10 bases between. This CDR3 region has 15 residues.

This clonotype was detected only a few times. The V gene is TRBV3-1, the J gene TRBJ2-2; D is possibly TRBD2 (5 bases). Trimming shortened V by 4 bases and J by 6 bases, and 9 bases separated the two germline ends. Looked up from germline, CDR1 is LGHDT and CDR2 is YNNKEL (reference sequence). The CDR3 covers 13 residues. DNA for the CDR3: TGTGCCAGCAGCCTCGGGAAGGCCGGGGAGCTGTTTTTT. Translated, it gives CASSLGKAGELFF.

The CDR3 nucleotides read TGCAGCGTTGCAGGGGAACGCAATCAGCCCCAGCATTTT. Translating it yields CSVAGERNQPQHF. V and J are TRBV29-1 and TRBJ1-5, with D perhaps matching TRBD1 (6 bases). With 4 bases removed from V and 2 bases from J, the gap between germline ends came to 9 bases. Germline-derived CDR1 and CDR2 are SQVTM and ANQGSEA. CDR3 length: 13 amino acids.

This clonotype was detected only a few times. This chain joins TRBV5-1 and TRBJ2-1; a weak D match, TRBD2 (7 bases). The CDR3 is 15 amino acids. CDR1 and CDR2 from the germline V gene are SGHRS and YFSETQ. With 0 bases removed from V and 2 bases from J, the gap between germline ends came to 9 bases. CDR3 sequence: CASSLEGGPYNEQFF. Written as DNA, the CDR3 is TGCGCCAGCAGCTTGGAGGGGGGGCCCTACAATGAGCAGTTCTTC.

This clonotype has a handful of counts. The CDR3 spells CASSWGTGSGNEQFF. CDR3 nucleotide sequence: TGCGCCAGCAGCTGGGGGACAGGGTCCGGCAATGAGCAGTTCTTC. The chain links TRBV5-1 to TRBJ2-1; the match to TRBD1 covers 9 bases. CDR1 and CDR2 from the germline V gene are SGHRS and YFSETQ. The junction had 7 bases not matched to a gene; V was cut back by 3 bases and J by 6 bases. The CDR3 runs to 15 residues.

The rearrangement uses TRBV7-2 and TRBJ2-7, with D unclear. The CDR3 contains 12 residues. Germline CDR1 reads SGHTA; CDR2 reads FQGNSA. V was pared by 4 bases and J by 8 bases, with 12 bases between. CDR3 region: CASSSQGSKQYF. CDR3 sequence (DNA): TGTGCCAGCAGCTCCCAAGGTAGCAAGCAGTACTTC.

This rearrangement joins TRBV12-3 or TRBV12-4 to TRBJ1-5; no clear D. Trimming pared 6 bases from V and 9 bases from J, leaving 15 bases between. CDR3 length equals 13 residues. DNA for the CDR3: TGTGCCAGCAGCCGAGACATCTCGTGGCCCCAGCATTTT. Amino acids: CASSRDISWPQHF.

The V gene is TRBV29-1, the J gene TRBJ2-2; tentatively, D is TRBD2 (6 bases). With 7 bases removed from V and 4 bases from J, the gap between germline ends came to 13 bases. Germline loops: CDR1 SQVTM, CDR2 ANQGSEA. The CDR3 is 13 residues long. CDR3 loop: CSAKEGVTGELFF. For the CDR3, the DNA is TGCAGCGCCAAGGAGGGAGTCACCGGGGAGCTGTTTTTT.

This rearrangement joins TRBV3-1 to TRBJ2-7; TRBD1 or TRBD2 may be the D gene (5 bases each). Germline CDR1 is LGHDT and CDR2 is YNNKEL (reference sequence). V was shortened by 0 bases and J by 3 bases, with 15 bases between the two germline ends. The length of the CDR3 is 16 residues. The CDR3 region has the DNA TGTGCCAGCAGCCAAGAGGGGACGGTCTACTACTACGAGCAGTACTTC. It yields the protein CASSQEGTVYYYEQYF.

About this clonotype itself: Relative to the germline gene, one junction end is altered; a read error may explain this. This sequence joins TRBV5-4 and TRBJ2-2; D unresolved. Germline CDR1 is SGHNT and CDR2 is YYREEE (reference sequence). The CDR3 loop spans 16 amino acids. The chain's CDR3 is CASSLVGSRNAGELFF. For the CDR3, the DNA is TGTGCCAGCAGCTTGGTTGGTAGCAGGAACGCCGGGGAGCTGTTTTTT.

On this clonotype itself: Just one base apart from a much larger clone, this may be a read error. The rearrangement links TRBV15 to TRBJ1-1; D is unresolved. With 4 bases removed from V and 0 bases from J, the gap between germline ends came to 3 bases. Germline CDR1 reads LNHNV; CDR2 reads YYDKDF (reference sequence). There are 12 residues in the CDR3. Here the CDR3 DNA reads TGTGCCACCAGCACCATGAACACTGAAGCTTTCTTT. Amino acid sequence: CATSTMNTEAFF.

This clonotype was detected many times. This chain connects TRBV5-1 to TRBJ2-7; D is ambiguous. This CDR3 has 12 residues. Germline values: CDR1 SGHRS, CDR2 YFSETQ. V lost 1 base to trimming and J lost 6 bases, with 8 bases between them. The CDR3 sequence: CASSLYSGEQYF. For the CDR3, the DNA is TGCGCCAGCAGCTTGTATTCAGGCGAGCAGTACTTC.

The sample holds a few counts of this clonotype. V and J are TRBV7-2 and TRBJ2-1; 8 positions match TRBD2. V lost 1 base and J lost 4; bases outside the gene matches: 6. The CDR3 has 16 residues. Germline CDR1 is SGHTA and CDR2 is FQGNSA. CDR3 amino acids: CASSLVSGGYYNEQFF. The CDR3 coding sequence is TGTGCCAGCAGCTTAGTGAGCGGGGGCTATTACAATGAGCAGTTCTTC.

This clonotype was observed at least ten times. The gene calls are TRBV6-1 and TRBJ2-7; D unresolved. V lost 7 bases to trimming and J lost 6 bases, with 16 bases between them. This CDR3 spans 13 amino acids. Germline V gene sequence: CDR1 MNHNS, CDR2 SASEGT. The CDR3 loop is CASTTGGVSEQYF. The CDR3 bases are TGTGCCAGCACCACGGGCGGTGTGAGCGAGCAGTACTTC.

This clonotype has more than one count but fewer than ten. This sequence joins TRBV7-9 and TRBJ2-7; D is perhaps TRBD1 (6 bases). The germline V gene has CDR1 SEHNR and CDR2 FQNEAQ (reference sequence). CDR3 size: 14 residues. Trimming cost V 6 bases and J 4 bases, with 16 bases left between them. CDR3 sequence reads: CASSSRQVRYEQYF. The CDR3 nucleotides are TGTGCCAGCAGTTCCCGACAGGTTCGATACGAGCAGTACTTC.

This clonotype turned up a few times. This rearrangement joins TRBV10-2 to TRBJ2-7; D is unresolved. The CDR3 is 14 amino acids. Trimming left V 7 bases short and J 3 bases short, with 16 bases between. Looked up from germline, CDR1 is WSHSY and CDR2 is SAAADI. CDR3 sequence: CASISPGHLYEQYF. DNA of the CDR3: TGCGCCAGCATTTCCCCGGGCCACCTCTACGAGCAGTACTTC.